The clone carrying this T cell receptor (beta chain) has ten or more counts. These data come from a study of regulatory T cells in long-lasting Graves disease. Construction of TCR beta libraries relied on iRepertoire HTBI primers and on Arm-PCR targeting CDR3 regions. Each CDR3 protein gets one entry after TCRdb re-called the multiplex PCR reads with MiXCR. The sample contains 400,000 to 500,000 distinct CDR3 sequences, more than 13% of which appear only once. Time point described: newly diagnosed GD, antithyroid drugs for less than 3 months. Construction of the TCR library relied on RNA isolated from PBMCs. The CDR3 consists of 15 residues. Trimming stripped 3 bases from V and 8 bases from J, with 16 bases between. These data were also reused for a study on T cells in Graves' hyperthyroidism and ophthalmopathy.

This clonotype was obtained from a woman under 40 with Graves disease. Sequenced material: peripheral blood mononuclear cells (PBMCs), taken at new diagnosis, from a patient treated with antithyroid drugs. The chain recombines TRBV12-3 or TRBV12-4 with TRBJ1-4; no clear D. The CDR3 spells CASSFPSDGVEKLFF. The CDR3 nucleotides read TGTGCCAGCAGTTTCCCGTCGGACGGGGTAGAAAAACTGTTTTTT.